This is a list of T cell receptor beta chains from one sample in a study of vaccination and CD4 T cells after COVID-19. Each CDR3 protein is one row after TCRdb ran MiXCR on the PCR reads. Counted here are about 20,000 distinct CDR3 sequences, roughly 55% occurring once; the ten biggest clones make up roughly 7.7%. For these TCRs, the target antigens are not known. The sample comprised CD4+ T cells from blood, cultured in vitro. The receptors shown here come from a human donor who had recovered from COVID-19. The CDR3 runs from the conserved cysteine through the conserved F or W. D genes are given only for firm matches. Expanded clones are given a class, and other clones once, few, many or no size at all.

CDR3aa: CASSLTPWVIAGETGELFF
CDR3nt: TGTGCCAGCAGCTTAACGCCGTGGGTGATAGCGGGAGAGACCGGGGAGCTGTTTTTT
j_gene: TRBJ2-2
v_gene: TRBV7-3
abundance: .
d_gene: TRBD2

CDR3aa: CASRANHGILSYEQYF
CDR3nt: TGTGCCAGCAGAGCCAATCACGGGATCTTATCCTACGAGCAGTACTTC
j_gene: TRBJ2-7
v_gene: TRBV6-1
abundance: .
d_gene: .

CDR3aa: CASSDQGNQPQHF
CDR3nt: TGTGCCAGCAGTGATCAGGGGAATCAGCCCCAGCATTTT
j_gene: TRBJ1-5
v_gene: TRBV2
abundance: few
d_gene: .

CDR3aa: CSAGTGANTEAFF
CDR3nt: TGCAGTGCTGGGACAGGGGCCAACACTGAAGCTTTCTTT
j_gene: TRBJ1-1
v_gene: TRBV20-1
abundance: .
d_gene: TRBD1

CDR3aa: CASSLAGGGGTDTQYF
CDR3nt: TGTGCCAGCAGTTTAGCGGGGGGAGGGGGCACAGATACGCAGTATTTT
j_gene: TRBJ2-3
v_gene: TRBV12-3/TRBV12-4
abundance: .
d_gene: TRBD2

CDR3aa: CASSLVTGRAGGDEQYF
CDR3nt: TGTGCCAGCAGCTTAGTTACGGGACGGGCAGGTGGGGACGAGCAGTACTTC
j_gene: TRBJ2-7
v_gene: TRBV7-9
abundance: .
d_gene: .

CDR3aa: CSVGQGNTGELFF
CDR3nt: TGCAGCGTTGGGCAGGGGAACACCGGGGAGCTGTTTTTT
j_gene: TRBJ2-2
v_gene: TRBV29-1
abundance: .
d_gene: .

CDR3aa: CASSIRQGGNGYTF
CDR3nt: TGTGCCAGTAGTATCAGACAGGGAGGGAATGGCTACACCTTC
j_gene: TRBJ1-2
v_gene: TRBV19
abundance: .
d_gene: TRBD1

CDR3aa: CSASRGSTGDLLHF
CDR3nt: TGCAGTGCTAGTAGGGGCTCCACCGGGGATCTCCTCCACTTT
j_gene: TRBJ1-6
v_gene: TRBV20-1
abundance: .
d_gene: .

CDR3aa: CATSPAGGYEQYF
CDR3nt: TGTGCCACCAGTCCAGCGGGAGGTTACGAGCAGTACTTC
j_gene: TRBJ2-7
v_gene: TRBV24-1
abundance: .
d_gene: TRBD2

CDR3aa: CASSMSSETGSAGELFF
CDR3nt: TGTGCCAGTAGTATGAGTAGTGAGACAGGGTCCGCCGGGGAGCTGTTTTTT
j_gene: TRBJ2-2
v_gene: TRBV19
abundance: .
d_gene: TRBD1

CDR3aa: CAWSYPGAGGETQYF
CDR3nt: TGTGCCTGGAGTTATCCAGGGGCAGGGGGAGAGACCCAGTACTTC
j_gene: TRBJ2-5
v_gene: TRBV30
abundance: once
d_gene: TRBD1

CDR3aa: CASSYQTATDTQYF
CDR3nt: TGTGCCAGCAGTTATCAGACAGCCACAGATACGCAGTATTTT
j_gene: TRBJ2-3
v_gene: TRBV27
abundance: .
d_gene: .

CDR3aa: CASSLGQEGSEAFF
CDR3nt: TGTGCCAGCAGCTTGGGACAGGAGGGCTCTGAAGCTTTCTTT
j_gene: TRBJ1-1
v_gene: TRBV7-9
abundance: .
d_gene: TRBD1

CDR3aa: CASSDHRRAYGYTF
CDR3nt: TGTGCCAGCAGTGACCACAGAAGAGCGTATGGCTACACCTTC
j_gene: TRBJ1-2
v_gene: TRBV6-1
abundance: few
d_gene: .

CDR3aa: CATSRSGGNYGYTF
CDR3nt: TGTGCCACCAGCAGATCGGGGGGTAACTATGGCTACACCTTC
j_gene: TRBJ1-2
v_gene: TRBV15
abundance: .
d_gene: .

CDR3aa: CSAGQGTAGGGNEQFF
CDR3nt: TGCAGTGCTGGACAGGGTACAGCGGGAGGAGGCAATGAGCAGTTCTTC
j_gene: TRBJ2-1
v_gene: TRBV20-1
abundance: .
d_gene: .

CDR3aa: CASSLDWGRGRTGELFF
CDR3nt: TGTGCCAGCAGCTTGGACTGGGGGAGGGGACGGACCGGGGAGCTGTTTTTT
j_gene: TRBJ2-2
v_gene: TRBV7-9
abundance: .
d_gene: TRBD2

CDR3aa: CASKIGGDTEAFF
CDR3nt: TGTGCCAGCAAGATTGGGGGCGACACTGAAGCTTTCTTT
j_gene: TRBJ1-1
v_gene: TRBV7-9
abundance: .
d_gene: .

CDR3aa: CASSLSQQAVVGYTF
CDR3nt: TGTGCCAGCAGCCTTTCCCAGCAGGCAGTCGTTGGCTACACCTTC
j_gene: TRBJ1-2
v_gene: TRBV9
abundance: .
d_gene: .

CDR3aa: CASCSRAPGNGNTIYF
CDR3nt: TGTGCCAGCTGCTCCAGGGCCCCAGGGAATGGAAACACCATATATTTT
j_gene: TRBJ1-3
v_gene: TRBV6-1
abundance: .
d_gene: .

CDR3aa: CATGLHANTGELFF
CDR3nt: TGTGCCACCGGTCTGCACGCGAACACCGGGGAGCTGTTTTTT
j_gene: TRBJ2-2
v_gene: TRBV15
abundance: few
d_gene: .

CDR3aa: CAAQGQGEGETQYF
CDR3nt: TGTGCCGCCCAGGGACAGGGAGAGGGAGAGACCCAGTACTTC
j_gene: TRBJ2-5
v_gene: TRBV24-1
abundance: .
d_gene: TRBD1

CDR3aa: CASSPGSMVFETQYF
CDR3nt: TGTGCCAGCAGCCCCGGGAGCATGGTTTTTGAGACCCAGTACTTC
j_gene: TRBJ2-5
v_gene: TRBV11-3
abundance: .
d_gene: .

CDR3aa: CAHQEGNEKLFF
CDR3nt: TGTGCCCATCAGGAGGGTAATGAAAAACTGTTTTTT
j_gene: TRBJ1-4
v_gene: TRBV30
abundance: .
d_gene: .

CDR3aa: CSARDGGQGNQPQHF
CDR3nt: TGCAGTGCTAGAGATGGGGGACAGGGGAATCAGCCCCAGCATTTT
j_gene: TRBJ1-5
v_gene: TRBV20-1
abundance: few
d_gene: TRBD1

CDR3aa: CASSYGTDRLAFF
CDR3nt: TGTGCCAGCAGTTACGGGACAGACCGACTAGCTTTCTTT
j_gene: TRBJ1-1
v_gene: TRBV6-5
abundance: few
d_gene: TRBD1

CDR3aa: CSAWGPGQGNPTNYGYTF
CDR3nt: TGCAGTGCATGGGGCCCGGGACAGGGAAATCCTACTAACTATGGCTACACCTTC
j_gene: TRBJ1-2
v_gene: TRBV20-1
abundance: .
d_gene: TRBD1

CDR3aa: CASSLAPGDGQPQHF
CDR3nt: TGTGCCAGCAGCTTAGCTCCAGGGGACGGTCAGCCCCAGCATTTT
j_gene: TRBJ1-5
v_gene: TRBV7-6
abundance: few
d_gene: .

CDR3aa: CASSLRGPSTDTQYF
CDR3nt: TGTGCCAGCAGTTTAAGGGGCCCCAGCACAGATACGCAGTATTTT
j_gene: TRBJ2-3
v_gene: TRBV12-3/TRBV12-4
abundance: few
d_gene: .

CDR3aa: CASSLDRDNQPQHF
CDR3nt: TGTGCCAGCAGCCTGGACCGGGATAATCAGCCCCAGCATTTT
j_gene: TRBJ1-5
v_gene: TRBV7-9
abundance: .
d_gene: .

CDR3aa: CASKPRTGANTEAFF
CDR3nt: TGTGCCAGCAAACCACGGACAGGGGCTAACACTGAAGCTTTCTTT
j_gene: TRBJ1-1
v_gene: TRBV7-9
abundance: .
d_gene: TRBD1

CDR3aa: CSARPGHRMNTEAFF
CDR3nt: TGCAGTGCTAGGCCGGGACACAGAATGAACACTGAAGCTTTCTTT
j_gene: TRBJ1-1
v_gene: TRBV20-1
abundance: .
d_gene: .

CDR3aa: CASSEGDTQYF
CDR3nt: TGTGCCAGCAGTGAAGGAGATACGCAGTATTTT
j_gene: TRBJ2-3
v_gene: TRBV27
abundance: .
d_gene: .

CDR3aa: CASSVISTDTQYF
CDR3nt: TGTGCCAGCAGTGTGATCAGCACAGATACGCAGTATTTT
j_gene: TRBJ2-3
v_gene: TRBV2
abundance: .
d_gene: .

CDR3aa: CSAPTGTSGREQSYNEQFF
CDR3nt: TGCAGTGCTCCAACCGGGACTAGCGGGAGGGAGCAGTCCTACAATGAGCAGTTCTTC
j_gene: TRBJ2-1
v_gene: TRBV20-1
abundance: .
d_gene: TRBD2

CDR3aa: CASSLPRLGETQYF
CDR3nt: TGTGCCAGCAGCTTACCCCGCCTGGGGGAGACCCAGTACTTC
j_gene: TRBJ2-5
v_gene: TRBV7-3
abundance: .
d_gene: .

CDR3aa: CAWSVPQGHQPQHF
CDR3nt: TGTGCCTGGAGTGTACCCCAGGGGCATCAGCCCCAGCATTTT
j_gene: TRBJ1-5
v_gene: TRBV30
abundance: few
d_gene: .

CDR3aa: CSARVQVDGDVGRSPLHF
CDR3nt: TGCAGTGCTAGGGTCCAGGTGGACGGGGACGTGGGTAGGTCACCCCTCCACTTT
j_gene: TRBJ1-6
v_gene: TRBV20-1
abundance: few
d_gene: .

CDR3aa: CASSFGTGVKYNEQFF
CDR3nt: TGCGCCAGCAGCTTCGGGACAGGGGTGAAATACAATGAGCAGTTCTTC
j_gene: TRBJ2-1
v_gene: TRBV5-1
abundance: once
d_gene: TRBD1

CDR3aa: CSARDRAYGETQYF
CDR3nt: TGCAGTGCTAGAGATCGTGCGTACGGGGAGACCCAGTACTTC
j_gene: TRBJ2-5
v_gene: TRBV20-1
abundance: few
d_gene: .

CDR3aa: CASSPMGGTQYF
CDR3nt: TGTGCCAGCAGCCCCATGGGGGGAACCCAGTACTTC
j_gene: TRBJ2-5
v_gene: TRBV7-3
abundance: .
d_gene: .

CDR3aa: CASRLETGNGGSPLHF
CDR3nt: TGTGCCAGCAGATTAGAAACAGGAAACGGAGGTTCACCCCTCCACTTT
j_gene: TRBJ1-6
v_gene: TRBV6-1
abundance: .
d_gene: .

CDR3aa: CASSFSGGGDTQYF
CDR3nt: TGTGCCAGCAGTTTCTCTGGCGGTGGGGATACGCAGTATTTT
j_gene: TRBJ2-3
v_gene: TRBV12-3/TRBV12-4
abundance: .
d_gene: .

CDR3aa: CASRPIPGIEAFF
CDR3nt: TGTGCCAGCAGACCGATACCGGGGATCGAAGCTTTCTTT
j_gene: TRBJ1-1
v_gene: TRBV27
abundance: few
d_gene: .

CDR3aa: CASSRGTPNPEAFF
CDR3nt: TGTGCCAGCAGCCGCGGGACACCGAACCCTGAAGCTTTCTTT
j_gene: TRBJ1-1
v_gene: TRBV11-3
abundance: few
d_gene: .

CDR3aa: CASSLTVWNTEAFF
CDR3nt: TGTGCCAGCAGTTTGACAGTGTGGAACACTGAAGCTTTCTTT
j_gene: TRBJ1-1
v_gene: TRBV12-3/TRBV12-4
abundance: few
d_gene: .

CDR3aa: CASSHTGNTEAFF
CDR3nt: TGTGCCAGCAGCCACACGGGGAACACTGAAGCTTTCTTT
j_gene: TRBJ1-1
v_gene: TRBV3-1
abundance: .
d_gene: .

CDR3aa: CASSLNMADTGELFF
CDR3nt: TGCGCCAGCAGCTTGAACATGGCGGACACCGGGGAGCTGTTTTTT
j_gene: TRBJ2-2
v_gene: TRBV5-1
abundance: .
d_gene: .

CDR3aa: CASRTGDQPQHF
CDR3nt: TGTGCCAGCCGAACAGGGGATCAGCCCCAGCATTTT
j_gene: TRBJ1-5
v_gene: TRBV10-3
abundance: once
d_gene: TRBD1

CDR3aa: CSARPPGRGNEKLFF
CDR3nt: TGCAGTGCTAGACCCCCCGGCAGGGGCAATGAAAAACTGTTTTTT
j_gene: TRBJ1-4
v_gene: TRBV20-1
abundance: .
d_gene: .

CDR3aa: CASSFLSGVLFF
CDR3nt: TGTGCCAGCAGTTTTCTATCCGGGGTACTGTTTTTT
j_gene: TRBJ1-4
v_gene: TRBV28
abundance: .
d_gene: .

CDR3aa: CASSRGSSYEQYF
CDR3nt: TGTGCCAGCAGCCGGGGCAGCTCCTACGAGCAGTACTTC
j_gene: TRBJ2-7
v_gene: TRBV11-2
abundance: .
d_gene: .

CDR3aa: CSVEQGGEAFF
CDR3nt: TGCAGCGTTGAACAGGGTGGTGAGGCTTTCTTT
j_gene: TRBJ1-1
v_gene: TRBV29-1
abundance: .
d_gene: .

CDR3aa: CATSRGGGEQYF
CDR3nt: TGTGCCACCAGCAGAGGAGGCGGTGAGCAGTACTTC
j_gene: TRBJ2-7
v_gene: TRBV15
abundance: once
d_gene: .

CDR3aa: CASSKGTYSGNTIYF
CDR3nt: TGTGCCAGCAGCAAAGGAACTTACTCTGGAAACACCATATATTTT
j_gene: TRBJ1-3
v_gene: TRBV21-1
abundance: .
d_gene: .

CDR3aa: CSATGLVLRDTQYF
CDR3nt: TGCAGTGCCACCGGACTAGTATTGCGGGATACGCAGTATTTT
j_gene: TRBJ2-3
v_gene: TRBV20-1
abundance: few
d_gene: TRBD2

CDR3aa: CSANRGGYGYTF
CDR3nt: TGCAGTGCTAACAGGGGTGGCTATGGCTACACCTTC
j_gene: TRBJ1-2
v_gene: TRBV20-1
abundance: few
d_gene: TRBD1

CDR3aa: CASSLGWDRGNEQFF
CDR3nt: TGTGCCAGCAGCTTGGGTTGGGACAGGGGCAATGAGCAGTTCTTC
j_gene: TRBJ2-1
v_gene: TRBV7-3
abundance: medium-sized
d_gene: TRBD1

CDR3aa: CASSDALLDTGELFF
CDR3nt: TGCGCCAGCAGTGACGCACTACTTGACACCGGGGAGCTGTTTTTT
j_gene: TRBJ2-2
v_gene: TRBV10-1
abundance: .
d_gene: .